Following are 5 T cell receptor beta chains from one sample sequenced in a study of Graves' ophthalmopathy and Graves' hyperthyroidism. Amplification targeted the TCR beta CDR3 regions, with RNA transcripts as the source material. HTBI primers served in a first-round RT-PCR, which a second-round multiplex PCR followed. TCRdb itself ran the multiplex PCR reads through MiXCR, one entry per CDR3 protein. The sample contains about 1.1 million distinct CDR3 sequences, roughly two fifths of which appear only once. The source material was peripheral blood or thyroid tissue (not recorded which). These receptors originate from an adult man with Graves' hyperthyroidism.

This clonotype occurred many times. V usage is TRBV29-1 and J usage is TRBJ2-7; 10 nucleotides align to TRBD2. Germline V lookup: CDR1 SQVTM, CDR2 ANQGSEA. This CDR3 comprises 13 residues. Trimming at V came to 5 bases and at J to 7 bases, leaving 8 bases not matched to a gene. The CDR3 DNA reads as TGCAGCGTTCTTAGCGGGAGGACCGGAGAGCAGTACTTC. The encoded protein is CSVLSGRTGEQYF.

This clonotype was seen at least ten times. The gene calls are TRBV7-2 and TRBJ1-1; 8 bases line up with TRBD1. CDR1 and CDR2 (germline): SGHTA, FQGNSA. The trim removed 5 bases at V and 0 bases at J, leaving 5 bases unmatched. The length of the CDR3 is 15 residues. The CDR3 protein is CASSPRQGLNTEAFF. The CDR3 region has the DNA TGTGCCAGCAGCCCCCGACAGGGGTTGAACACTGAAGCTTTCTTT.

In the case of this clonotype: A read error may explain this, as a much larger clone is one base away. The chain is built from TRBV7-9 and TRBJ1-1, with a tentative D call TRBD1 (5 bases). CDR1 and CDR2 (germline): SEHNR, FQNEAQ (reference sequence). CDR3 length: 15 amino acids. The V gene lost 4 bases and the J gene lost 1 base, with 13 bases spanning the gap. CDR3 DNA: TGTGCCAGCAGCTCTAAAGGGGCACCGAACACTGAAGCTTTCTTT. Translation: CASSSKGAPNTEAFF.

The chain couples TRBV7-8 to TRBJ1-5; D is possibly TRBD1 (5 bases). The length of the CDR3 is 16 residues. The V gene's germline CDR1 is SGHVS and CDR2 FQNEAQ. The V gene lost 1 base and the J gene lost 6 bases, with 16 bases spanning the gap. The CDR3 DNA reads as TGTGCCAGCAGCTTAGTGGCAGGGTCTCGGAGTCAGCCCCAGCATTTT. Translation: CASSLVAGSRSQPQHF.

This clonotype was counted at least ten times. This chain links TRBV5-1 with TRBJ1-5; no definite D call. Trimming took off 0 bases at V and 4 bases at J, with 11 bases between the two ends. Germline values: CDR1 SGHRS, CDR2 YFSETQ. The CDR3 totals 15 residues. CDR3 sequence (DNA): TGCGCCAGCAGCTTGGAGGACGGGAGAAATCAGCCCCAGCATTTT. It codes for CASSLEDGRNQPQHF.